These T cell receptor beta chains were read from a single sample in a study of CD8+CD57+ T cells in acquired aplastic anemia. Each CDR3 protein is one row after TCRdb ran MiXCR on the reads. This sample has around 500,000 distinct CDR3 sequences, with less than 35% found just once. The sample comprised sorted CD4+, CD8+, or CD8+CD57+ T cells (not recorded which) from PBMCs. The receptors were gathered from a human donor with aplastic anemia. The CDR3 runs from the conserved cysteine through the conserved F or W.

v_call	j_call	cdr3_aa
TRBV19	TRBJ2-2	CASNRAGAGELFF
TRBV24-1	TRBJ2-3	CATSDSGTGGADTQYF
TRBV25-1	TRBJ1-6	CASKQGAVGSPLHF
TRBV7-3	TRBJ1-2	CASTDYTF
TRBV19	TRBJ2-2	CASIETLAGELFF
TRBV6-1	TRBJ1-1	CASSERGAFF
TRBV2	TRBJ2-7	CASRETGREQYF
TRBV19	TRBJ2-1	CASSRTSGRGDNEQFF
TRBV19	TRBJ1-5	CAWSNGVDQPQHF
TRBV15	TRBJ1-2	CATSRDTGWVGYTF
TRBV12-3/TRBV12-4	TRBJ1-1	CASSLVDAGADTEAFF
TRBV25-1	TRBJ2-3	CASSEYRGYSTQYF
TRBV29-1	TRBJ2-2	CSGRSIAGGTGELFF
TRBV6-1	TRBJ1-2	CASSRRGQGYGYTF
TRBV6-5	TRBJ2-7	CASSWKGGGYEQYF
TRBV20-1	TRBJ1-2	CSAPKRGRGLLDYGYTF
TRBV9	TRBJ1-2	CASSVDRGSIYGYTF
TRBV10-3	TRBJ1-5	CATRQGTINQPQHF
TRBV6-5	TRBJ1-1	CASSYSPGGNTEAFF
TRBV20-1	TRBJ2-3	CSAREAGGGEYF
TRBV7-2	TRBJ1-5	CASSLGLGSNQPQHF